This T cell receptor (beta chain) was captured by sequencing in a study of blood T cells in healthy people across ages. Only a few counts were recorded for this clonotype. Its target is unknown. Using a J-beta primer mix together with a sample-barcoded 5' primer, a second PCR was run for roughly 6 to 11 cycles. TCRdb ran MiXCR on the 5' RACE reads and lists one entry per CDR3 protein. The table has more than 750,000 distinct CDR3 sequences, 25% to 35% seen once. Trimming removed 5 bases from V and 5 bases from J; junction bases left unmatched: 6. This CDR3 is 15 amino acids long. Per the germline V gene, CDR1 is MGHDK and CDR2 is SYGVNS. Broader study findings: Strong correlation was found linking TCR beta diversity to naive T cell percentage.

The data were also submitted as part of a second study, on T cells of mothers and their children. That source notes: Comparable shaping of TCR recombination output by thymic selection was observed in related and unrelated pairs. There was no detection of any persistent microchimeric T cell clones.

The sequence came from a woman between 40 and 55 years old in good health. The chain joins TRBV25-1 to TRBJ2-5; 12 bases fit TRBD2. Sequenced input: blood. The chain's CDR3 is CASSRSSGGGETQYF. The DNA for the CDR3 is TGTGCCAGCAGTAGGTCTAGCGGGGGGGGGGAGACCCAGTACTTC.